This TCR beta chain was captured by sequencing in a study of blood T cell repertoires in COVID-19. The wider study: PBMCs, B-cell-depleted T cells, or T cells were the source of the cDNA or gDNA that made up the material.

The study recruited people aged roughly 18 to 95 years across approximately 23 US areas. Self-reported history from a screening survey and questionnaire set each donor's cohort. Only a few counts were recorded for this clone. Study processing details: From reference gene primer amplification, estimates of nucleated cell counts were derived. Profiling relied on immunoSEQ multiplex PCR, and the TCRdb table lists in-frame clones only, not all of them. V, J and clone size are those of that table, while D and trimming were read from the DNA. The repertoire has roughly 250,000 clones, 75% to 90% of them found once; the top ten carry around 1.8%. CDR3 length: 16 amino acids. V trimming: 3 bases; J trimming: 7 bases; junction bases outside the gene matches: 15. Per the germline V gene, CDR1 is KGHSH and CDR2 is LQKENI.

Specimen: PBMCs or T cells enriched from blood (not recorded which). The chain joins TRBV18 to TRBJ2-7; 7 bases align to TRBD2. This TCR was recovered from a woman aged 50 to 65 who had recovered from COVID-19. The CDR3: CASSPSSGGLSGEQYF. In DNA form, the CDR3 reads TGTGCCAGCTCACCCTCCTCGGGAGGCCTCTCAGGGGAGCAGTACTTC. The variable domain in full, completed from reference TRBV18 and TRBJ2-7, reads NAGVMQNPRHLVRRRGQEARLRCSPMKGHSHVYWYRQLPEEGLKFMVYLQKENIIDESGMPKERFSAEFPKEGPSILRIQQVVRGDSAAYFCASSPSSGGLSGEQYFGPGTRLTVT.